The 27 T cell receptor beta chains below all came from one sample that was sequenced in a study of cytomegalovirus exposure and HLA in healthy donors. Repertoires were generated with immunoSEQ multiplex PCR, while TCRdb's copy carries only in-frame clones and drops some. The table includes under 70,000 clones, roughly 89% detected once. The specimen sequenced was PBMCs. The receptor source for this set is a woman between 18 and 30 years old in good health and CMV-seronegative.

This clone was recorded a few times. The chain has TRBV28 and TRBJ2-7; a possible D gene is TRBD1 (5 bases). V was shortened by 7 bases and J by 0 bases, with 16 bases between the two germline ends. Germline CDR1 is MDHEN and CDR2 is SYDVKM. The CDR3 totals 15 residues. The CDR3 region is CASTSTVGSSYEQYF. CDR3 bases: TGTGCCAGCACATCGACAGTCGGCAGCTCCTACGAGCAGTACTTC.

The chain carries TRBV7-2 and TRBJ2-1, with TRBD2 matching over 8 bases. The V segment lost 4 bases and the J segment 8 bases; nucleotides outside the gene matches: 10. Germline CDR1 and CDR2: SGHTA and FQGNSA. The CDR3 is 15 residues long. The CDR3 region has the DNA TGTGCCAGCAGCTACCGGGGGGGCGGAACCCATGAGCAGTTCTTC. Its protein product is CASSYRGGGTHEQFF. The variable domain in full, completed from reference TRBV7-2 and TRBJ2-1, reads GAGVSQSPSNKVTEKGKDVELRCDPISGHTALYWYRQSLGQGLEFLIYFQGNSAPDKSGLPSDRFSAERTGGSVSTLTIQRTQQEDSAVYLCASSYRGGGTHEQFFGPGTRLTVL.

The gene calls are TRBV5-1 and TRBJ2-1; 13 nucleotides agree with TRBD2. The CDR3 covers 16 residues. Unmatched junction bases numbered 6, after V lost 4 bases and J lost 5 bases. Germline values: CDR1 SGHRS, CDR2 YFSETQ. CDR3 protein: CASSISLAGGHNEQFF. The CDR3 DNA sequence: TGCGCCAGCAGCATCTCACTAGCGGGGGGGCACAATGAGCAGTTCTTC.

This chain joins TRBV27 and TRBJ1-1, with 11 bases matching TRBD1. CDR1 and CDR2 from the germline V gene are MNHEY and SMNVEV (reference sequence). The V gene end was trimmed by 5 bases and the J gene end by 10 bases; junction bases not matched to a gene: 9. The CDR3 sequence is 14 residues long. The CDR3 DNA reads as TGTGCCAGCAGTCCATCGGACAGGGGGCATCGAGCTTTCTTT. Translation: CASSPSDRGHRAFF.

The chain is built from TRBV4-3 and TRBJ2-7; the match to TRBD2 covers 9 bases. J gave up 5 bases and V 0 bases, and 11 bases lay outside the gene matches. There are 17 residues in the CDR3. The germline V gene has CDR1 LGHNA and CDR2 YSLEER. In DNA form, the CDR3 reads TGCGCCAGCAGCCAAGATAGGAGCGGGGGGCCCGGAGACGAGCAGTACTTC. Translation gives CASSQDRSGGPGDEQYF.

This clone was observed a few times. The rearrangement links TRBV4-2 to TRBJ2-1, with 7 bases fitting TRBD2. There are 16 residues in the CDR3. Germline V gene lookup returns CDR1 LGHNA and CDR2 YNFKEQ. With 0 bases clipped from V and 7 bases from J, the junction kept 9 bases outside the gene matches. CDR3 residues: CASSQDPRGGSNEQFF. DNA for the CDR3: TGTGCCAGCAGCCAAGACCCCCGCGGGGGTAGTAATGAGCAGTTCTTC.

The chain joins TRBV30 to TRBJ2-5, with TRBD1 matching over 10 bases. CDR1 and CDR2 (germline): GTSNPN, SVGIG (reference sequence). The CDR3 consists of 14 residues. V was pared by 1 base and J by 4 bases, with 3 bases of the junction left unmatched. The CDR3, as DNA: TGTGCCTGGAGTGGGACAGGGGGGCGAGAGACCCAGTACTTC. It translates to CAWSGTGGRETQYF.

Here the CDR3 reads CASSFSRDSNQPQHF. The CDR3 region has the DNA TGTGCCAGCAGCTTCAGCCGGGACTCAAATCAGCCCCAGCATTTT. The rearrangement uses TRBV11-2 and TRBJ1-5; possibly TRBD1 for D (5 bases). Germline-derived CDR1 and CDR2 are SGHAT and FQNNGV. The CDR3 totals 15 residues. V shed 3 bases and J shed 4 bases, with 13 bases lying between them.

DNA for the CDR3: TGTGCCAGCAGCTTTTGGAGGGAATCAACTAATGAAAAACTGTTTTTT. It codes for CASSFWRESTNEKLFF. The chain links TRBV7-9 to TRBJ1-4; D unresolved. V shed 3 bases and J shed 0 bases, with 11 bases lying between them. The CDR3 is 16 amino acids. Germline V gene lookup returns CDR1 SEHNR and CDR2 FQNEAQ (reference sequence).

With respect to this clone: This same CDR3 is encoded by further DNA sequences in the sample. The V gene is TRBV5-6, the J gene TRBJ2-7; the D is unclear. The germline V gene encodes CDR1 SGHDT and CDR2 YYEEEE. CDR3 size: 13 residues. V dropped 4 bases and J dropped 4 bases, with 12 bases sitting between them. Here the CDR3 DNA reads TGTGCCAGCAGCCTTTCCCGGTATTACGAGCAGTACTTC. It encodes CASSLSRYYEQYF.

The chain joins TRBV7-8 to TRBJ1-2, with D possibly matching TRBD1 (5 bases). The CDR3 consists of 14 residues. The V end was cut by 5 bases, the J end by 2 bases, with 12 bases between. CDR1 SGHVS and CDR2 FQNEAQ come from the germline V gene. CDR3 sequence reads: CASSARQPNYGYTF. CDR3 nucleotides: TGTGCCAGCAGCGCGAGACAGCCGAACTATGGCTACACCTTC.

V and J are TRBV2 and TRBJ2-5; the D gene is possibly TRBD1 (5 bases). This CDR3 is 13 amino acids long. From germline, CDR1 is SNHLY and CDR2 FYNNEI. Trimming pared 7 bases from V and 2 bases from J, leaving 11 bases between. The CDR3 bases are TGTGCCAGCACCTCTGGGGCACAAGAGACCCAGTACTTC. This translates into CASTSGAQETQYF.

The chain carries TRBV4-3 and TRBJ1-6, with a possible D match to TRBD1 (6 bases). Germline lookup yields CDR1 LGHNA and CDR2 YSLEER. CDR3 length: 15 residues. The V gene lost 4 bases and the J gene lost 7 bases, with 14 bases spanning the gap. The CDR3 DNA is TGCGCCAGCAGCCTAACGGGACACGGGAATTCACCCCTCCACTTT. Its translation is CASSLTGHGNSPLHF.

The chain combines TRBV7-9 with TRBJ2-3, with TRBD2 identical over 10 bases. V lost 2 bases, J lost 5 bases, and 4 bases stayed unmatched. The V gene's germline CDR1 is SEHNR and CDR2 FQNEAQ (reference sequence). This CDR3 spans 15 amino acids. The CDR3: CASSLKAGGRDTQYF. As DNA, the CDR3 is TGTGCCAGCAGCTTAAAAGCGGGAGGGAGAGATACGCAGTATTTT. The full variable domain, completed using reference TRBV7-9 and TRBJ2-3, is DTGVSQNPRHKITKRGQNVTFRCDPISEHNRLYWYRQTLGQGPEFLTYFQNEAQLEKSRLLSDRFSAERPKGSFSTLEIQRTEQGDSAMYLCASSLKAGGRDTQYFGPGTRLTVL.

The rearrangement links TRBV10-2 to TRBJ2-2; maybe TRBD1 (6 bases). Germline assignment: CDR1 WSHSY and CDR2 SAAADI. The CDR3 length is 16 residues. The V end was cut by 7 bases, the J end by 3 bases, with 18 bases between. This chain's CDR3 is CASTLGQGIDTGELFF. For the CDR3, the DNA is TGCGCCAGCACGCTTGGGCAGGGGATAGACACCGGGGAGCTGTTTTTT.

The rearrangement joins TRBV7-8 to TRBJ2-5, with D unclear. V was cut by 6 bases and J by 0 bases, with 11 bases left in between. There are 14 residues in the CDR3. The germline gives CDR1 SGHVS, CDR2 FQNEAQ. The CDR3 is CASRPLGYQETQYF. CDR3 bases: TGTGCCAGCAGGCCCCTAGGATACCAAGAGACCCAGTACTTC.

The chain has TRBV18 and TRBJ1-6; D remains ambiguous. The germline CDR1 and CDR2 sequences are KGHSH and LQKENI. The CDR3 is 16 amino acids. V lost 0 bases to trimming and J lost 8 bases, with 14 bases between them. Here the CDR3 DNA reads TGTGCCAGCTCACCACCCGGGTCCCTAAGACATTCACCCCTCCACTTT. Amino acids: CASSPPGSLRHSPLHF.

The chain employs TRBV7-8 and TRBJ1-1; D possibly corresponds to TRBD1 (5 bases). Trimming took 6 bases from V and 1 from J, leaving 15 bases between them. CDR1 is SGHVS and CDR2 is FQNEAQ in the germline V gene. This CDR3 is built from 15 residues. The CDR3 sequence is CASSDVRAPNTEAFF. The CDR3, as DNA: TGTGCCAGCAGTGACGTCAGGGCGCCGAACACTGAAGCTTTCTTT.

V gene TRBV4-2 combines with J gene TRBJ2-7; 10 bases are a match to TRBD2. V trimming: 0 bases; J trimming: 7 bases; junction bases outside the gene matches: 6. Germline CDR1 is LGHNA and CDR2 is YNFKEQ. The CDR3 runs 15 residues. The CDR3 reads CASSQDTSGAGEQYF. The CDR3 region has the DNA TGTGCCAGCAGCCAAGACACTAGCGGGGCAGGAGAGCAGTACTTC.

CDR3 DNA sequence: TGTGCCAGCAGCTCTAACCTCCCGGGACAGGCCTCCTACAATGAGCAGTTCTTC. Protein: CASSSNLPGQASYNEQFF. The chain uses TRBV7-9 and TRBJ2-1, with 8 nucleotides matching TRBD1. The CDR3 is made up of 18 amino acids. V lost 4 bases to trimming and J lost 0 bases; unmatched junction nucleotides: 11. Germline loops: CDR1 SEHNR, CDR2 FQNEAQ (reference sequence).

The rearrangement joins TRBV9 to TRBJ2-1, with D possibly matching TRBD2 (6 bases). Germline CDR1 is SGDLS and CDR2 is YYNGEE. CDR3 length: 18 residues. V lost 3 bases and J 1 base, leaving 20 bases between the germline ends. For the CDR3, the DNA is TGTGCCAGCAGCGCCCACAAGGAGGGCCGCGGTTCCTACAATGAGCAGTTCTTC. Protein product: CASSAHKEGRGSYNEQFF.

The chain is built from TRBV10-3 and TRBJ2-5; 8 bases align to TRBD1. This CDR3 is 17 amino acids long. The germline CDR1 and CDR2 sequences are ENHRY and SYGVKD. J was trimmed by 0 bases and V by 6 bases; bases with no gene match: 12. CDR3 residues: CAISGETGTGYQETQYF. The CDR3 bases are TGTGCCATCAGCGGAGAAACCGGGACAGGATACCAAGAGACCCAGTACTTC.

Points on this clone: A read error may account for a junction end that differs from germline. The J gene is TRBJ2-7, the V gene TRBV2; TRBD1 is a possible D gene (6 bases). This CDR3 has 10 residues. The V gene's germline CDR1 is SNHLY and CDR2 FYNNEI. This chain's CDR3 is CASTRQEGKF. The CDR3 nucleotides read TGTGCCAGCACTAGACAGGAAGGAAAGTTC.

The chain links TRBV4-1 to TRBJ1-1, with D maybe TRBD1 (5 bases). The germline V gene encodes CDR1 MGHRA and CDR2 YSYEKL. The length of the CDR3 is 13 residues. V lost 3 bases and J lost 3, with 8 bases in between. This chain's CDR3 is CASSHRGDTEAFF. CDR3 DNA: TGCGCCAGCAGCCACCGGGGGGACACTGAAGCTTTCTTT.

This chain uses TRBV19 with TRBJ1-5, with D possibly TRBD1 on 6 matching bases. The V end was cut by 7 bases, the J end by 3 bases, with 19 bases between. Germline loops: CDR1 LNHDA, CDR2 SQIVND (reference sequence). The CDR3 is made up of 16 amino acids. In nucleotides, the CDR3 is TGTGCCAGTAAAGCGACAGGTGGGGTGAACAATCAGCCCCAGCATTTT. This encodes CASKATGGVNNQPQHF.

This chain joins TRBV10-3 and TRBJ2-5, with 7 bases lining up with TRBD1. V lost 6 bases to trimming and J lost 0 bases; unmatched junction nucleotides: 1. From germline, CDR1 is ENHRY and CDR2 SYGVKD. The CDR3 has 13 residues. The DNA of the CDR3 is TGTGCCATCAGGGACAGGAACCAAGAGACCCAGTACTTC. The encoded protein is CAIRDRNQETQYF.

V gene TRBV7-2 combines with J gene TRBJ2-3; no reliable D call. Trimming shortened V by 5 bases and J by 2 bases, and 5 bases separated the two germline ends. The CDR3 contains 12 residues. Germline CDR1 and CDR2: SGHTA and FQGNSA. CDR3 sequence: CASSPSTDTQYF. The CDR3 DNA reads TGTGCCAGCAGCCCCTCCACAGATACGCAGTATTTT.